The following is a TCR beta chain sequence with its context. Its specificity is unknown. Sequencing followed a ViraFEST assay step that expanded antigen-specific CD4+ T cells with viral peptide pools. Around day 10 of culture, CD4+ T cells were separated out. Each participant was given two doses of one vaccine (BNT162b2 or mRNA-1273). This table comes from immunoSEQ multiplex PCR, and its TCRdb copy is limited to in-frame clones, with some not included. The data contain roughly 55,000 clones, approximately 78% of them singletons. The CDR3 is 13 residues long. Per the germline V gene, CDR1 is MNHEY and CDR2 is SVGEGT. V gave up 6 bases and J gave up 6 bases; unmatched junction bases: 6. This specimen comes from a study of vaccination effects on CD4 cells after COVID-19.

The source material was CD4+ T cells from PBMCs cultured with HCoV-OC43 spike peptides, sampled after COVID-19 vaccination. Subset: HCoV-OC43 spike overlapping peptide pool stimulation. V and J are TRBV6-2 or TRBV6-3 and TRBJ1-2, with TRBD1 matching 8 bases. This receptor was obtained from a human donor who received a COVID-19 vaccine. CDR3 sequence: CASSRQGRNGYTF. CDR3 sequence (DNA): TGTGCCAGCAGCCGACAGGGGCGGAATGGCTACACCTTC.